The clone carrying this T cell receptor beta chain was seen only a few times. The antigen remains unidentified. This entry comes from a study of T-cell memory formation after mild COVID-19. TCRdb re-derived calls from the 5' RACE reads in MiXCR, one entry per CDR3 protein. The table shows 400,000 or so distinct CDR3 sequences, with 15% to 25% occurring only once. Between the trimmed V and J ends, which lost 5 bases and 3 bases, there was a span of 14 bases. The CDR3 is 15 amino acids. Germline CDR1 is KGHSH and CDR2 is LQKENI. Study-level findings and limits: Among contracting clones, CD4+ were mainly CM/EM and CD8+ enriched in EMRA. Some SARS-CoV-2-responding clones were already detected in memory before infection.

The sample comprised PBMCs or a T cell subset sorted from them (not recorded which). The gene calls are TRBV18 and TRBJ2-1; D is tentatively TRBD1 or TRBD2 (5 bases each). This TCR was recovered from an adult woman who had mild COVID-19 (a few samples of this study predate the infection). Cell type and time point are not known. The CDR3 coding sequence is TGTGCCAGCTCAACCCTGGGGACGGGCTACAATGAGCAGTTCTTC. It codes for CASSTLGTGYNEQFF.